The 7 T cell receptor beta chains below were found in one sample sequenced in a study of blood T cell repertoires in COVID-19. Profiled with immunoSEQ multiplex PCR; TCRdb holds only in-frame clones, not every one. The sample includes around 250,000 clones, around 90% of them seen just once. Sequencing input: peripheral blood. These receptors all come from a human donor in a cohort sampled during active COVID-19.

This clone has just one count. The rearrangement links TRBV7-9 to TRBJ1-2, with 8 bases identical to TRBD1. From germline, CDR1 is SEHNR and CDR2 FQNEAQ (reference sequence). The CDR3 has 15 amino acids. V lost 3 bases, J lost 4 bases, and 7 bases stayed unmatched. CDR3 DNA: TGTGCCAGCAGCTTGTCTGCAGGGGGCTTCTATGGCTACACCTTC. It specifies CASSLSAGGFYGYTF.

The V gene is TRBV7-2, the J gene TRBJ1-1; D perhaps matches TRBD1 (6 bases). Germline V lookup: CDR1 SGHTA, CDR2 FQGNSA. The V end was cut by 5 bases, the J end by 3 bases, with 13 bases between. This CDR3 region has 14 residues. The CDR3 DNA is TGTGCCAGCAGCGTACAGGGTATGGACACTGAAGCTTTCTTT. It translates to CASSVQGMDTEAFF.

This chain connects TRBV5-4 to TRBJ2-3; tentatively, D is TRBD2 (5 bases). CDR3 size: 14 residues. Trimming left V 4 bases short and J 5 bases short, with 14 bases between. Germline CDR1 is SGHNT and CDR2 is YYREEE (reference sequence). CDR3 sequence: CASSLGEYGDTQYF. The DNA for the CDR3 is TGTGCCAGCAGCCTCGGGGAGTATGGAGATACGCAGTATTTT.

The CDR3 bases are TGCGCCAGCAGCCAAGAAGGCGGGACTCACTACGAGCAGTACTTC. Its protein is CASSQEGGTHYEQYF. The chain couples TRBV4-1 to TRBJ2-7, with D perhaps TRBD2 (6 bases). The CDR3 is 15 amino acids. With 0 bases removed from V and 3 bases from J, the gap between germline ends came to 12 bases. CDR1 and CDR2 (germline): MGHRA, YSYEKL.

This clone came up once. The V gene is TRBV12-3 or TRBV12-4, the J gene TRBJ1-1, with D tentatively TRBD1 (5 bases). V lost 3 bases and J lost 8, with 13 bases in between. This CDR3 spans 13 amino acids. Here the CDR3 DNA reads TGTGCCAGCAGTTTTAAGGTCGACAGCGAAGCTTTCTTT. Translation gives CASSFKVDSEAFF.

The chain combines TRBV27 with TRBJ1-5, with a possible D match to TRBD1 (5 bases). Trimming pared 5 bases from V and 3 bases from J, leaving 17 bases between. This CDR3 is 16 amino acids long. CDR1 and CDR2 from the germline V gene are MNHEY and SMNVEV (reference sequence). In DNA form, the CDR3 reads TGTGCCAGCAGTCCCCTCGTCCCCAGGGACAATCAGCCCCAGCATTTT. Its protein product is CASSPLVPRDNQPQHF.

Written as DNA, the CDR3 is TGTGCCAGCAGCCCTTCCGGGACAGGGGTAAATGGCTACACCTTC. Its protein product is CASSPSGTGVNGYTF. The chain combines TRBV5-8 with TRBJ1-2; 10 bases are a match to TRBD1. Germline V gene data show CDR1 as SGHTS and CDR2 as YDEGEE. Trimming took 4 bases from V and 6 from J; bases not matched to a gene: 9. The CDR3 consists of 15 residues.